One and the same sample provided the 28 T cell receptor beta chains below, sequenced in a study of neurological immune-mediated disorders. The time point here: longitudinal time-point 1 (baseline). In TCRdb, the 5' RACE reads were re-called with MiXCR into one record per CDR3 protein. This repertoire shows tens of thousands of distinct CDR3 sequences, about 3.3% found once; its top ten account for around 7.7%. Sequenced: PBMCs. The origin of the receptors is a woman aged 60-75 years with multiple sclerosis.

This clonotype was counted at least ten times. CDR3 region: CASSLGMTKETQYF. CDR3 DNA: TGCGCCAGCAGCTTGGGAATGACAAAAGAGACCCAGTACTTC. The rearrangement links TRBV5-1 to TRBJ2-5; no definite D call. The length of the CDR3 is 14 residues. V was cut by 0 bases and J by 3 bases, with 9 bases left in between. Germline V gene data show CDR1 as SGHRS and CDR2 as YFSETQ.

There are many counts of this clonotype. The CDR3 loop is CAITRTSGGRDTQYF. In DNA, the CDR3 is TGTGCCATCACGAGGACTAGCGGGGGTAGGGATACGCAGTATTTT. V and J are TRBV10-3 and TRBJ2-3; TRBD2 matches 13 bases. Germline CDR1 reads ENHRY; CDR2 reads SYGVKD. The CDR3 is 15 residues long. Trimming took 7 bases from V and 6 from J; bases not matched to a gene: 7.

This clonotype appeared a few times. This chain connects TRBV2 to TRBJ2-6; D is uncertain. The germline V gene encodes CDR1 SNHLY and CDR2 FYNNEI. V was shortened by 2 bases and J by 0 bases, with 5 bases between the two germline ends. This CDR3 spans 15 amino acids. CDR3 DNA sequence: TGTGCCAGCAGTGAACGCCTCTCTGGGGCCAACGTCCTGACTTTC. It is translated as CASSERLSGANVLTF.

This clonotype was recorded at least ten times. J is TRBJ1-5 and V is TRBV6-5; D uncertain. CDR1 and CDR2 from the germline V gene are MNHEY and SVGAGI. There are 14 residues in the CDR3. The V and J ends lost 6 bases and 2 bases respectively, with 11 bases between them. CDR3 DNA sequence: TGTGCCAGCAGACAACGTGGGCGCAATCAGCCCCAGCATTTT. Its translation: CASRQRGRNQPQHF.

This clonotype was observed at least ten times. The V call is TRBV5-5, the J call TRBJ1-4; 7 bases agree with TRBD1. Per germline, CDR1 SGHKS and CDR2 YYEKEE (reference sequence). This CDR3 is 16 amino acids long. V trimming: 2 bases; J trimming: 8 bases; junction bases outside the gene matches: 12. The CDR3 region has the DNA TGTGCCAGCAGCTTTAGACTTGACAGGGTAGAAGAAAAACTGTTTTTT. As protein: CASSFRLDRVEEKLFF.

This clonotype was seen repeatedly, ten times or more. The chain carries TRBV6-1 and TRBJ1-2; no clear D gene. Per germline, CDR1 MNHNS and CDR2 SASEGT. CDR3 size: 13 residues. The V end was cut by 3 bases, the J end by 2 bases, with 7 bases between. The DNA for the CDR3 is TGTGCCAGCAGTGAGGCCGGGAACTATGGCTACACCTTC. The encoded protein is CASSEAGNYGYTF.

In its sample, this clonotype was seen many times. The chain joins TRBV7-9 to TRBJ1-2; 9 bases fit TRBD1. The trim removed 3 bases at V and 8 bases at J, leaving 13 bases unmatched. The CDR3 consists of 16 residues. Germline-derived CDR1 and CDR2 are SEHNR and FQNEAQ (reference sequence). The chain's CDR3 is CASSFPRTGGGEGYTF. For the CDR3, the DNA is TGTGCCAGCAGCTTCCCACGTACAGGGGGCGGGGAAGGCTACACCTTC.

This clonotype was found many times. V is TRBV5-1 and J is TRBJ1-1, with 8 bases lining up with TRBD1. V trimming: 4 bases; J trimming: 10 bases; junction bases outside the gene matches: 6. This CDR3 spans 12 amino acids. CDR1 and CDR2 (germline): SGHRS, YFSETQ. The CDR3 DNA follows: TGCGCCAGCAGCCCAACAGGGGGGTCAGCTTTCTTT. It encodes CASSPTGGSAFF.

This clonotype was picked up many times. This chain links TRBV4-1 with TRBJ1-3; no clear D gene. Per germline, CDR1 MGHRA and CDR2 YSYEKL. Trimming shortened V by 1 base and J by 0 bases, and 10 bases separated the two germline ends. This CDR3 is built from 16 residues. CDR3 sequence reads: CASSQVAGSSGNTIYF. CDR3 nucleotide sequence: TGCGCCAGCAGCCAAGTGGCAGGCAGCTCTGGAAACACCATATATTTT.

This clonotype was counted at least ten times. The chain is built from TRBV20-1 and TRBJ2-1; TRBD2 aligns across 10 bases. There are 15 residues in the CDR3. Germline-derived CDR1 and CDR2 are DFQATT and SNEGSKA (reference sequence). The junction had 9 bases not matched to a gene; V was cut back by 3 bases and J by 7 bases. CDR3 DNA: TGCAGTGCTAGTAACGGCCGGACTAGCGGAAATGAGCAGTTCTTC. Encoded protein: CSASNGRTSGNEQFF.

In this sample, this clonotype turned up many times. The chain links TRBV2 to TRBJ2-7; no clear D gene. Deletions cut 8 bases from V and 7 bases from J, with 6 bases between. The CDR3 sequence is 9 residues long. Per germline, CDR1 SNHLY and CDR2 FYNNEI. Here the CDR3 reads CASHGEQYF. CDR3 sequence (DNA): TGTGCCAGCCATGGGGAGCAGTACTTC.

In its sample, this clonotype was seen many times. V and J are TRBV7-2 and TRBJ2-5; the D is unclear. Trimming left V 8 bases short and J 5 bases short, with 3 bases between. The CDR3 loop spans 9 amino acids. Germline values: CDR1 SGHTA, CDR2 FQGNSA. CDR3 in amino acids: CASGETQYF. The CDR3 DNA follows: TGTGCCAGCGGGGAGACCCAGTACTTC.

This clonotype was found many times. The CDR3 sequence is CASSQPGTGSYEQYF. In DNA, the CDR3 is TGTGCCAGCAGTCAGCCCGGGACAGGGTCCTACGAGCAGTACTTC. This chain uses TRBV6-5 with TRBJ2-7; TRBD1 matches 9 bases. The CDR3 consists of 15 residues. Trimming cost V 5 bases and J 1 base; bases outside gene matches: 6. Looked up from germline, CDR1 is MNHEY and CDR2 is SVGAGI.

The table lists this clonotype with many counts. The CDR3 sequence is CASSRPTGINEQFF. CDR3 bases: TGTGCCAGCAGCCGACCTACAGGGATCAATGAGCAGTTCTTC. The chain combines TRBV11-2 with TRBJ2-1, with D perhaps matching TRBD1 (6 bases). Germline-derived CDR1 and CDR2 are SGHAT and FQNNGV. CDR3 length equals 14 residues. V was trimmed by 5 bases and J by 6 bases, leaving 14 bases between them.

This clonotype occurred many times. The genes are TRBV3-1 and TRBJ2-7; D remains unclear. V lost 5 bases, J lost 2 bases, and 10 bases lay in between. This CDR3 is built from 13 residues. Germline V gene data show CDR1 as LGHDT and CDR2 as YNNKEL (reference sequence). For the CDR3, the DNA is TGTGCCAGCAGCTCCGAGGTAGCCTACGAGCAGTACTTC. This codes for CASSSEVAYEQYF.

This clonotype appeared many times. The CDR3 bases are TGCGCCAGCAGCCCACGACGACAGGGGCCCAGTCCAACTAATGAAAAACTGTTTTTT. The encoded protein is CASSPRRQGPSPTNEKLFF. The J gene is TRBJ1-4, the V gene TRBV5-1, with 8 bases fitting TRBD1. The CDR3 sequence is 19 residues long. Germline assignment: CDR1 SGHRS and CDR2 YFSETQ. The V and J ends lost 4 bases and 0 bases, in that order; junction bases with no gene match: 14.

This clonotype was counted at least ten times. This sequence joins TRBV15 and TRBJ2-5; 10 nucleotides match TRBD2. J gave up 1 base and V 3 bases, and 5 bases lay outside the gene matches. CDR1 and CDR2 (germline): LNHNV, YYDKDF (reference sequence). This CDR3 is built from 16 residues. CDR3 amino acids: CATSSGSGGAQETQYF. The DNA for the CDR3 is TGTGCCACCAGCAGTGGAAGCGGGGGGGCCCAAGAGACCCAGTACTTC.

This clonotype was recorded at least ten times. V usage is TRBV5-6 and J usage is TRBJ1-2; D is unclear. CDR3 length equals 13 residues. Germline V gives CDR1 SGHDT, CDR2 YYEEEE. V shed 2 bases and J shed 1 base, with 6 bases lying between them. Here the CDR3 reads CASSFQNNYGYTF. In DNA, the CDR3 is TGTGCCAGCAGCTTCCAAAATAACTATGGCTACACCTTC.

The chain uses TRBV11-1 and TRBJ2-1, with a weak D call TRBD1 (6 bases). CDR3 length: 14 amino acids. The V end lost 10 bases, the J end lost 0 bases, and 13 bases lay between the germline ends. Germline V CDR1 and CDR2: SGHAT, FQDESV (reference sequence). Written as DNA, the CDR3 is TGTGCCATCCAGGGGCCGCGCTCCTACAATGAGCAGTTCTTC. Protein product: CAIQGPRSYNEQFF.

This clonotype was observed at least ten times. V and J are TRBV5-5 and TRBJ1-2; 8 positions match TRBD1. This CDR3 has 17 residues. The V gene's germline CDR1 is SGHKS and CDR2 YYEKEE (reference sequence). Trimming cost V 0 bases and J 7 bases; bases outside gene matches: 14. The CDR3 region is CASSLAVLGQAIGGYTF. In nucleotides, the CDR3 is TGTGCCAGCAGCTTGGCGGTTCTGGGACAGGCGATCGGTGGCTACACCTTC.

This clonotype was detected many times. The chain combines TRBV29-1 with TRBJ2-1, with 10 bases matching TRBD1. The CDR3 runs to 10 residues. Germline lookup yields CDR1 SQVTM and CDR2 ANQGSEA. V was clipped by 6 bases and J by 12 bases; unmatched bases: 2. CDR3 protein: CSVGTGAQFF. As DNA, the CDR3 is TGCAGCGTAGGGACAGGGGCGCAGTTCTTC.

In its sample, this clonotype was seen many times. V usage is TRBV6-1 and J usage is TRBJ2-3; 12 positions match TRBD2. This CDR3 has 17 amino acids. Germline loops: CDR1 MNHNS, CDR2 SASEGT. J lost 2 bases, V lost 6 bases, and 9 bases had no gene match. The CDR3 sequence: CASSLTGLAGNTDTQYF. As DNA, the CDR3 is TGTGCCAGCAGCCTCACTGGACTAGCGGGGAACACAGATACGCAGTATTTT.

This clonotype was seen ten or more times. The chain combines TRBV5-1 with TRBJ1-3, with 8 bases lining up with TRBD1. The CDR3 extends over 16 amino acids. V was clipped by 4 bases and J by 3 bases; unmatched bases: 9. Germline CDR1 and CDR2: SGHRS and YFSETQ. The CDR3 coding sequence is TGCGCCAGCAGCCCCTCATTCGACAGGGGTGGAAACACCATATATTTT. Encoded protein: CASSPSFDRGGNTIYF.

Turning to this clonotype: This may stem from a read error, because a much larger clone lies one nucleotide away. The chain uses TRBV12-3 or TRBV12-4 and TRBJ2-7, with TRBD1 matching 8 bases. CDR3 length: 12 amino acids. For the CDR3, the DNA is TGTGCCAGCATGAGACAGGGGAGCGAGAAGTACTTC. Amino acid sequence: CASMRQGSEKYF.

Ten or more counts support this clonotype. The CDR3 is CSARAAISSYEQYF. The CDR3 region has the DNA TGCAGTGCTAGAGCGGCGATTAGCTCCTACGAGCAGTACTTC. The V and J genes are TRBV20-1 and TRBJ2-7; D not resolved. Trimming took off 1 base at V and 0 bases at J, with 10 bases between the two ends. CDR1 and CDR2 (germline): DFQATT, SNEGSKA (reference sequence). The CDR3 has 14 amino acids.

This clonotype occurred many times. In nucleotides, the CDR3 is TGCGCCAGCACCAACCCAGGCGCTAGCTCCTACGAGCAGTACTTC. Translating gives CASTNPGASSYEQYF. The chain has TRBV5-1 and TRBJ2-7; D is unclear. The CDR3 contains 15 residues. CDR1 and CDR2 (germline): SGHRS, YFSETQ. Trimming cost V 6 bases and J 0 bases, with 16 bases left between them.

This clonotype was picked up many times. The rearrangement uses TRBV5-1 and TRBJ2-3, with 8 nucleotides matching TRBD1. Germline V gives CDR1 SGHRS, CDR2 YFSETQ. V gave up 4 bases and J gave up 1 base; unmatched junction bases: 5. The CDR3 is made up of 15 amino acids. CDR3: CASSGDRLRTDTQYF. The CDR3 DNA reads TGCGCCAGCAGCGGGGACAGGCTCCGCACAGATACGCAGTATTTT.

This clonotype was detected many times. CDR3 amino acids: CSARGGLNTEAFF. In DNA form, the CDR3 reads TGCAGTGCCCGGGGGGGGTTGAACACTGAAGCTTTCTTT. V usage is TRBV20-1 and J usage is TRBJ1-1; weak D call: TRBD1 (5 bases). This CDR3 comprises 13 residues. CDR1 DFQATT and CDR2 SNEGSKA come from the germline V gene (reference sequence). V was shortened by 6 bases and J by 0 bases, with 11 bases between the two germline ends.